One and the same sample provided the 3 T cell receptor beta chains below, sequenced in a study of OX40 agonist ivuxolimab in advanced cancers. Produced via immunoSEQ multiplex PCR; TCRdb's table is partial and in-frame only. The sample records 55,000 to 85,000 clones, 70% to 90% being singletons. The sample in question was CD4+ or CD8+ T cells sorted from blood, obtained in a trial of the OX40 agonist ivuxolimab. These receptors all stem from an adult with an advanced solid tumor such as melanoma, head and neck, liver or kidney cancer.

The rearrangement joins TRBV9 to TRBJ2-1; D ambiguous. Deletions cut 7 bases from V and 1 base from J, with 9 bases between. The V gene's germline CDR1 is SGDLS and CDR2 YYNGEE. The CDR3 sequence is 13 residues long. CDR3 nucleotide sequence: TGTGCCAGCGGGCAGGCGTCCTACAATGAGCAGTTCTTC. Protein sequence: CASGQASYNEQFF.

The V gene is TRBV6-6, the J gene TRBJ2-5, with 9 bases fitting TRBD1. V gave up 2 bases and J gave up 5 bases; unmatched junction bases: 9. The CDR3 runs to 16 residues. CDR1 and CDR2 (germline): MNHNY, SVGAGI (reference sequence). CDR3 DNA: TGTGCCAGCAGTTACAGAAGGGACAGGGATAGGGAGACCCAGTACTTC. It translates to CASSYRRDRDRETQYF.

This clone was seen just once. The J gene is TRBJ2-7, the V gene TRBV10-1; TRBD2 agrees at 9 bases. V lost 0 bases and J lost 4; bases outside the gene matches: 7. This CDR3 has 16 amino acids. The germline V gene has CDR1 WNHNN and CDR2 SYGVQD (reference sequence). This CDR3 reads CASSESTAGGQYEQYF. The CDR3 DNA reads TGCGCCAGCAGTGAGTCGACTGCGGGGGGGCAGTACGAGCAGTACTTC.